This T cell receptor (beta chain) is drawn from a study of CD8 T cells in ankylosing spondylitis. MiXCR, applied by TCRdb to the 5' RACE reads, yields one record per CDR3 protein. The table shows around 300,000 distinct CDR3 sequences, with around a tenth occurring only once. The TCR was taken from a female donor with ankylosing spondylitis or in good health (not recorded which). Sequencing was carried out using blood, either unsorted or a sorted T cell fraction (not recorded which).

CDR3 bases: TGTGCCAGCAGTCACCTCTCCGGGACAGGGTTGGGCAATGAGCAGTTCTTC. Protein sequence: CASSHLSGTGLGNEQFF. This chain joins TRBV28 and TRBJ2-1, with 9 bases that match TRBD1. This CDR3 contains 17 residues. The V and J ends lost 5 bases and 6 bases, in that order; junction bases with no gene match: 14. Per germline, CDR1 MDHEN and CDR2 SYDVKM.